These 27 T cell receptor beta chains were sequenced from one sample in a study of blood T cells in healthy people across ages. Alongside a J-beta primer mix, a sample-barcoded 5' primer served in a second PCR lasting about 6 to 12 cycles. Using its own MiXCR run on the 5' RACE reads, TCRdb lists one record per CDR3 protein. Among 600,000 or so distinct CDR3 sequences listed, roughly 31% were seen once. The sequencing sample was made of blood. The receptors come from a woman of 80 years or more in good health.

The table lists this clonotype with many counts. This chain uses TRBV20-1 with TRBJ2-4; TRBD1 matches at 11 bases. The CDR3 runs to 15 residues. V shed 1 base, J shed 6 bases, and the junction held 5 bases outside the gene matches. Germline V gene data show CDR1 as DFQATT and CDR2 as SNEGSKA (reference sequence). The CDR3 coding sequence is TGCAGTGCTAGAGTAATGGACAGGGGGCGAAACATTCAGTACTTC. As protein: CSARVMDRGRNIQYF.

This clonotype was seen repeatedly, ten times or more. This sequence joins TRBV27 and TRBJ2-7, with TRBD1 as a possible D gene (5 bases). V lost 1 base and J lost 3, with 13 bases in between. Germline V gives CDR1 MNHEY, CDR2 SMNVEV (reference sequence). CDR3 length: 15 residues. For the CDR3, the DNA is TGTGCCAGCAGTTTATTATCGGACACTCTCTACGAGCAGTACTTC. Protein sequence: CASSLLSDTLYEQYF.

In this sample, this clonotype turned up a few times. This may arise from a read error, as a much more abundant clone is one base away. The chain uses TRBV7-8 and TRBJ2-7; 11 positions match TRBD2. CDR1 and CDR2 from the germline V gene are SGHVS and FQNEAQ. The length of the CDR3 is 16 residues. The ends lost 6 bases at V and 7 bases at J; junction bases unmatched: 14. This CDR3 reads CASSYLTSGRNNEQYF. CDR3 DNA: TGTGCCAGCAGTTACCTCACTAGCGGGAGAAACAATGAGCAGTACTTC.

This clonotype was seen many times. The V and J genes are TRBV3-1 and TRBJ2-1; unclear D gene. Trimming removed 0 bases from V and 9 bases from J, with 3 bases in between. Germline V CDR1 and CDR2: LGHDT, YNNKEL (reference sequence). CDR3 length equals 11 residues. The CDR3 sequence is CASSQESEQFF. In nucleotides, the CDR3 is TGTGCCAGCAGCCAAGAAAGTGAGCAGTTCTTC.

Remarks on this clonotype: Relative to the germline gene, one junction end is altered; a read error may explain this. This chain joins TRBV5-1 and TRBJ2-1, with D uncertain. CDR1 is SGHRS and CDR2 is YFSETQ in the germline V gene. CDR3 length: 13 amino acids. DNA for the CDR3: TGCACCAGCAGCTTAGAACGGAACAATGAGCAGTTCTTC. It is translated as CTSSLERNNEQFF. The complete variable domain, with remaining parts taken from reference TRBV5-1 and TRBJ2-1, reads KAGVTQTPRYLIKTRGQQVTLSCSPISGHRSVSWYQQTPGQGLQFLFEYFSETQRNKGNFPGRFSGRQFSNSRSEMNVSTLELGDSALYLCTSSLERNNEQFFGPGTRLTVL.

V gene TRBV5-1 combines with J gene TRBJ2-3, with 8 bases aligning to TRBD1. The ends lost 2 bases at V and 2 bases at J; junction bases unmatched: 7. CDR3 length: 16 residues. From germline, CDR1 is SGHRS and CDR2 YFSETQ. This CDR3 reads CASSLQGEGFTDTQYF. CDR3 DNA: TGCGCCAGCAGCTTACAGGGGGAAGGGTTCACAGATACGCAGTATTTT.

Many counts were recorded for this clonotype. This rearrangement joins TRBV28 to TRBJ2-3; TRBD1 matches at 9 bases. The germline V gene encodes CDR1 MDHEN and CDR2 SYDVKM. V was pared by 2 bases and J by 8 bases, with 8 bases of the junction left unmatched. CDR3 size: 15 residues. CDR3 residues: CASSLPGTGRGTQYF. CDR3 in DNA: TGTGCCAGCAGTTTACCCGGGACAGGGAGGGGTACGCAGTATTTT.

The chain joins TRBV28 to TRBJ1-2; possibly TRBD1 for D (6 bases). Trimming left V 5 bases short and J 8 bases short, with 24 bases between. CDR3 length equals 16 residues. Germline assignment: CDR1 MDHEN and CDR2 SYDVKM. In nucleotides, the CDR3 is TGTGCCAGCAGTGAAAATCCAGGAGGGGGGCGTGAGGGCTACACCTTC. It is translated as CASSENPGGGREGYTF.

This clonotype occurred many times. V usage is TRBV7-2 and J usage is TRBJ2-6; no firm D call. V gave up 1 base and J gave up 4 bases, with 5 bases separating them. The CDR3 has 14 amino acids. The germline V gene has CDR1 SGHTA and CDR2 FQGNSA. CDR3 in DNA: TGTGCCAGCAGCTTAGTGGGGGGGGCCAACGTCCTGACTTTC. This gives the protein CASSLVGGANVLTF.

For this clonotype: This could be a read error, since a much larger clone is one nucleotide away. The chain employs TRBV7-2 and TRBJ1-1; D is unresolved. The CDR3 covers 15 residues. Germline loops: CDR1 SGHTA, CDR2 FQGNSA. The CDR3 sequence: CASRLESGRGTEAFF. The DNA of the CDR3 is TGTGCCAGCCGCTTAGAGTCCGGGAGAGGCACTGAAGCTTTCTTT.

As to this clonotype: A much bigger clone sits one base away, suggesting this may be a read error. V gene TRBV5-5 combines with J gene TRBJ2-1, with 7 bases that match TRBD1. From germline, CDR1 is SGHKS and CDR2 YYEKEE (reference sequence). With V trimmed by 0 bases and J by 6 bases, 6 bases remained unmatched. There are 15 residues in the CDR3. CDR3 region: CASSLAWDRGNEQFF. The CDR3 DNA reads TGTGCCAGCAGCTTGGCCTGGGACAGAGGCAATGAGCAGTTCTTC.

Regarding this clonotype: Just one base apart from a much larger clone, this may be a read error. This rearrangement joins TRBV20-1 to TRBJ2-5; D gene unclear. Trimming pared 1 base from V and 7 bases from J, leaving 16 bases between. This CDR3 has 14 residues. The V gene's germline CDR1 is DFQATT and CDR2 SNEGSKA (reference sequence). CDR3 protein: CSARGEALTSTQYF. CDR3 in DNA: TGCAGTGCTAGAGGTGAGGCTCTCACGTCGACCCAGTACTTC.

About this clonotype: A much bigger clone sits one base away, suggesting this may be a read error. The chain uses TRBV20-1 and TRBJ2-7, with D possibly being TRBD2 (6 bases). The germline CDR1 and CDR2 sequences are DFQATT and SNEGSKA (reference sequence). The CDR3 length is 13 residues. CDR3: CSASRDSPGERYF. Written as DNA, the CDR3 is TGCAGTGCCAGCCGGGACTCCCCTGGGGAGCGGTACTTC.

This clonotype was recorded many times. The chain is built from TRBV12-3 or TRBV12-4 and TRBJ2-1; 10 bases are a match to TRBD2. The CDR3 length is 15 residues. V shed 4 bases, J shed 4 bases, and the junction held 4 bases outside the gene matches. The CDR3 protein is CASSSVAGGYNEQFF. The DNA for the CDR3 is TGTGCCAGCAGTTCGGTAGCGGGGGGTTACAATGAGCAGTTCTTC.

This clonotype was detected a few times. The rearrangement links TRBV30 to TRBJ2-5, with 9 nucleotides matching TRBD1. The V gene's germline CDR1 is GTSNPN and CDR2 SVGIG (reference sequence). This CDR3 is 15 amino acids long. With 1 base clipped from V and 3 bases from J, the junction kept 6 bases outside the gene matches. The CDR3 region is CAWSAPGTGKETQYF. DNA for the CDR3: TGTGCCTGGAGTGCCCCCGGGACAGGGAAAGAGACCCAGTACTTC.

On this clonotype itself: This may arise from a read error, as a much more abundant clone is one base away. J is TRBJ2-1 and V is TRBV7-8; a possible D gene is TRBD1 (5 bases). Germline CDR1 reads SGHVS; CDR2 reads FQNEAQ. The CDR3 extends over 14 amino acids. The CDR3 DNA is TGTGCCAGCAGCGCGCGACAGACCTACGATGAGCAGTTCTTC. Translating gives CASSARQTYDEQFF.

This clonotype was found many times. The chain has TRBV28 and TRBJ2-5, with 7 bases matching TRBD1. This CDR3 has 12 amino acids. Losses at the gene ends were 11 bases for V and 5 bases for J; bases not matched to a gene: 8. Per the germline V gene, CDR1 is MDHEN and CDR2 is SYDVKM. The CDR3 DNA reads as TGTGCCTCACGACAGGGACGGGAGACCCAGTACTTC. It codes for CASRQGRETQYF.

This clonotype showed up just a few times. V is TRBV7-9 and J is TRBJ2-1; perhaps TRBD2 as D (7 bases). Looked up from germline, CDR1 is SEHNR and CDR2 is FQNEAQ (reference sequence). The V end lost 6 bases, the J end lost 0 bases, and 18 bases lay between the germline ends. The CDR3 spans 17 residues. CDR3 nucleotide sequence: TGTGCCAGCAGTTCATTTTCGGGGGGCAGCTCCTACAATGAGCAGTTCTTC. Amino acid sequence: CASSSFSGGSSYNEQFF.

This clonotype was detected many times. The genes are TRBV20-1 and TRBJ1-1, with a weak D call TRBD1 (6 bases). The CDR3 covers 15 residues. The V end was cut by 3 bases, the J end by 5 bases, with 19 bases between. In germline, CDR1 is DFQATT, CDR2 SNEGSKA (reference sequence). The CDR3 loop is CSASGQGSTGTEAFF. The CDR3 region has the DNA TGCAGTGCTAGTGGGCAGGGGTCCACGGGGACTGAAGCTTTCTTT.

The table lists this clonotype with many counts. The CDR3 region is CASSYGDRPSEAFF. The CDR3 region has the DNA TGTGCCAGCAGTTACGGCGACAGGCCCTCTGAAGCTTTCTTT. V is TRBV6-6 and J is TRBJ1-1; D is possibly TRBD1 (6 bases). This CDR3 has 14 amino acids. Trimming cost V 2 bases and J 6 bases, with 13 bases left between them. The germline V gene has CDR1 MNHNY and CDR2 SVGAGI (reference sequence).

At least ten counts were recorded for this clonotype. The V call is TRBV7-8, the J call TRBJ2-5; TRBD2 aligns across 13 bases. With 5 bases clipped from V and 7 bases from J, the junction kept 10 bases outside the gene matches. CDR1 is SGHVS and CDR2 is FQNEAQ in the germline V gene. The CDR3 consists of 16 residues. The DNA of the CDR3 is TGTGCCAGCAGCCGACCGGGACTAGCGGGGCCCGCGACCCAGTACTTC. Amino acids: CASSRPGLAGPATQYF. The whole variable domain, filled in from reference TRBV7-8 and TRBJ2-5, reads GAGVSQSPRYKVAKRGQDVALRCDPISGHVSLFWYQQALGQGPEFLTYFQNEAQLDKSGLPSDRFFAERPEGSVSTLKIQRTQQEDSAVYLCASSRPGLAGPATQYFGPGTRLLVL.

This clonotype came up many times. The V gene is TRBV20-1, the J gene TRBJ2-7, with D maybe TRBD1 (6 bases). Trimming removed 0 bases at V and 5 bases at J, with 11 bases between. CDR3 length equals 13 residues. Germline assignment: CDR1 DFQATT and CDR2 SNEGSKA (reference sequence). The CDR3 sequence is CSARDLRGHEQYF. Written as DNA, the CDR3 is TGCAGTGCTAGAGATCTCAGGGGCCACGAGCAGTACTTC.

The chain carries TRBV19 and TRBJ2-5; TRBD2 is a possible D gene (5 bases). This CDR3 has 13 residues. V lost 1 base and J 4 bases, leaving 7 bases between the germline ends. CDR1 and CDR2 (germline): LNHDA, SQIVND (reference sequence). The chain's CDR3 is CASSIAAGETQYF. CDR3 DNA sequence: TGTGCCAGTAGTATAGCTGCGGGAGAGACCCAGTACTTC.

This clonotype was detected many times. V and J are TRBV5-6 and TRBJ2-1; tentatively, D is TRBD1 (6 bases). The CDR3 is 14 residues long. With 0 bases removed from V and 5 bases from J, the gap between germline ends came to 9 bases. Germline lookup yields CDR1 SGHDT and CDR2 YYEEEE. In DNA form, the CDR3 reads TGTGCCAGCAGCTTGGTGGACAGCAACAATGAGCAGTTCTTC. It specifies CASSLVDSNNEQFF.

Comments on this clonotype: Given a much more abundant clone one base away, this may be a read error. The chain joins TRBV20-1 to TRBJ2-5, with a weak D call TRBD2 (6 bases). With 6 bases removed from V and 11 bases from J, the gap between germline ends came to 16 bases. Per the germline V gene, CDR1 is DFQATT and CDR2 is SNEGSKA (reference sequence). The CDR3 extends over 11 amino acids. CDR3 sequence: CSAGGGYGQYF. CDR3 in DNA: TGCAGTGCGGGGGGTGGCTACGGGCAGTACTTC.

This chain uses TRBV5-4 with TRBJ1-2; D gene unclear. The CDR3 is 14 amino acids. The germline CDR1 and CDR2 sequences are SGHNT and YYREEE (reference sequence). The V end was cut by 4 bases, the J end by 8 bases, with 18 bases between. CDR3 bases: TGTGCCAGCAGCCCAGACACGGTCGACCGAGGCTACACCTTC. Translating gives CASSPDTVDRGYTF.

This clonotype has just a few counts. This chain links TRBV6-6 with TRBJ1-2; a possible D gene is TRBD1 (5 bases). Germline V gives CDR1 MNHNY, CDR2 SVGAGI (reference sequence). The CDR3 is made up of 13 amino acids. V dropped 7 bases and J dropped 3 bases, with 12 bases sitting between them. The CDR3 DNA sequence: TGTGCCAGCACCAGAGGGACGGACTATGGCTACACCTTC. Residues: CASTRGTDYGYTF.